This T cell receptor beta chain was observed in a study of blood T cell repertoires in COVID-19. The CDR3 has 15 amino acids. Germline lookup yields CDR1 SGHRS and CDR2 YFSETQ. The V and J ends lost 2 bases and 1 base, in that order; junction bases with no gene match: 4. Sequencing used immunoSEQ multiplex PCR; TCRdb keeps in-frame clones, though not all of them. Of over 250,000 clones listed, around 89% are singletons. Everyone who took part was roughly 18 to 89 years old, and they came from about two dozen US areas. This TCR came from a woman aged 18-35 years who had recovered from COVID-19. The sample taken for sequencing was PBMCs or T cells enriched from blood (not recorded which). The V and J genes are TRBV5-1 and TRBJ1-1, with 8 positions matching TRBD1. The CDR3 nucleotides are TGCGCCAGCAGCTTCGGGACAGGACCGAACACTGAAGCTTTCTTT. It yields the protein CASSFGTGPNTEAFF.